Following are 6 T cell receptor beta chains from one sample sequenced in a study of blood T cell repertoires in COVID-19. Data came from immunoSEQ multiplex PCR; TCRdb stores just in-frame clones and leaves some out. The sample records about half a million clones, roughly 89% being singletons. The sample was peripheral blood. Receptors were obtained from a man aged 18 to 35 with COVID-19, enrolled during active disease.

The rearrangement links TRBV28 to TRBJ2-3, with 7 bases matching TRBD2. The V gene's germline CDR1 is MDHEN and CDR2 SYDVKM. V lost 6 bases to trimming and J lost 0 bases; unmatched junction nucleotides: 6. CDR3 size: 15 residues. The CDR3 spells CASRVISGSTDTQYF. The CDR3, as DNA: TGTGCCAGCAGGGTAATTAGCGGGAGCACAGATACGCAGTATTTT.

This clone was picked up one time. CDR3 coding DNA: TGTGCCAGCAGCTTCTATCTAGCTGCAACCGGGGAGCTGTTTTTT. Its translation is CASSFYLAATGELFF. The chain couples TRBV7-2 to TRBJ2-2; weak D call: TRBD2 (5 bases). The CDR3 covers 15 residues. Trimming pared 3 bases from V and 5 bases from J, leaving 13 bases between. Looked up from germline, CDR1 is SGHTA and CDR2 is FQGNSA. The full variable domain, rest sourced from reference TRBV7-2 and TRBJ2-2, is GAGVSQSPSNKVTEKGKDVELRCDPISGHTALYWYRQSLGQGLEFLIYFQGNSAPDKSGLPSDRFSAERTGGSVSTLTIQRTQQEDSAVYLCASSFYLAATGELFFGEGSRLTVL.

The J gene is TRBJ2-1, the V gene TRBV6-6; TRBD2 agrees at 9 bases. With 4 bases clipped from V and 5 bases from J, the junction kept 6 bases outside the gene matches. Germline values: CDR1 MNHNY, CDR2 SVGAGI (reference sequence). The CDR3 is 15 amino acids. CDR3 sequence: CASSSSGRSNNEQFF. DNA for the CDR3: TGTGCCAGCAGTTCCAGCGGGAGGTCCAACAATGAGCAGTTCTTC.

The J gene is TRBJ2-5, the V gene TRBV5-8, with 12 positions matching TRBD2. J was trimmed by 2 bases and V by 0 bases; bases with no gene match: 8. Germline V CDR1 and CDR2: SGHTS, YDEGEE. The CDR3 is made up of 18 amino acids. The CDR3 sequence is CASSLGRLAGVFQETQYF. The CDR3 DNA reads TGTGCCAGCAGCTTGGGCCGACTAGCGGGGGTTTTTCAAGAGACCCAGTACTTC. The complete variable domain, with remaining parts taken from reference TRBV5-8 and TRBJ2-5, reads EAGVTQSPTHLIKTRGQQATLRCSPISGHTSVYWYQQALGLGLQFLLWYDEGEERNRGNFPPRFSGRQFPNYSSELNVNALELEDSALYLCASSLGRLAGVFQETQYFGPGTRLLVL.

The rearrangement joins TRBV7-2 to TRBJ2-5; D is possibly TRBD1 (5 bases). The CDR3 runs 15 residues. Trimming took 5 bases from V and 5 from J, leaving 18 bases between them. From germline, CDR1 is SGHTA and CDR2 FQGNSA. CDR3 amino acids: CASSLGVGVSETQYF. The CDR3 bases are TGTGCCAGCAGCCTAGGGGTAGGGGTCAGCGAGACCCAGTACTTC.

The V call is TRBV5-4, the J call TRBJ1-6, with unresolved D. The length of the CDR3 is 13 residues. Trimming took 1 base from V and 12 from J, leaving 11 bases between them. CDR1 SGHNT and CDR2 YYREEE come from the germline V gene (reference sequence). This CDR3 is CASSLFEVGPLHF. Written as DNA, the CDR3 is TGTGCCAGCAGCTTGTTTGAGGTGGGACCCCTCCACTTT.